This entry lists 8 T cell receptor beta chains sequenced from one sample in a study of shared T cell receptors in the human thymus. TCRdb's copy holds only in-frame clones and misses some; the assay was immunoSEQ multiplex PCR. The table includes about 660,000 clones, approximately 88% detected once. The sample was also reused in another study, on human thymus T cells.

Sequencing input: thymocytes. The receptors shown here come from a boy younger than two with a congenital heart defect.

The chain couples TRBV10-1 to TRBJ2-7; TRBD2 might be the D (5 bases). CDR1 and CDR2 (germline): WNHNN, SYGVQD (reference sequence). Trimming removed 4 bases from V and 6 bases from J, with 13 bases in between. The CDR3 consists of 13 residues. In nucleotides, the CDR3 is TGCGCCAGCAGTGTTAGCGACCCTCGCGAGCAGTACTTC. Translated, it gives CASSVSDPREQYF.

The chain carries TRBV11-2 and TRBJ2-7; 9 bases map to TRBD2. Losses at the gene ends were 5 bases for V and 5 bases for J; bases not matched to a gene: 10. CDR1 is SGHAT, CDR2 FQNNGV, per germline. The CDR3 is made up of 15 amino acids. The CDR3 protein is CASSVGTSPGHEQYF. The DNA for the CDR3 is TGTGCCAGCAGCGTTGGGACTAGCCCCGGTCACGAGCAGTACTTC.

The chain combines TRBV4-1 with TRBJ1-4; D is possibly TRBD1 (6 bases). CDR3 size: 16 residues. Germline V lookup: CDR1 MGHRA, CDR2 YSYEKL. Trimming stripped 4 bases from V and 6 bases from J, with 18 bases between. The CDR3 region is CASSLEPRGLHEKLFF. The CDR3 DNA reads TGCGCCAGCAGCCTAGAGCCCAGGGGATTGCATGAAAAACTGTTTTTT.

This clone was counted a few times. V is TRBV5-6 and J is TRBJ2-1; D possibly corresponds to TRBD2 (5 bases). The CDR3 runs to 12 residues. V lost 4 bases, J lost 6 bases, and 8 bases lay in between. Per the germline V gene, CDR1 is SGHDT and CDR2 is YYEEEE. CDR3 sequence: CASSPSGNEQFF. In DNA form, the CDR3 reads TGTGCCAGCAGCCCGAGCGGCAATGAGCAGTTCTTC.

The chain couples TRBV4-3 to TRBJ2-5; 10 nucleotides align to TRBD2. The CDR3 loop spans 19 amino acids. The V segment lost 0 bases and the J segment 4 bases; nucleotides outside the gene matches: 14. The germline gives CDR1 LGHNA, CDR2 YSLEER. The CDR3 DNA sequence: TGCGCCAGCAGCCAAGATGGGGCTAGCGGGAGAAAGTTCTCAGAGACCCAGTACTTC. Amino acid sequence: CASSQDGASGRKFSETQYF.

This rearrangement joins TRBV4-1 to TRBJ2-7; TRBD2 is a possible D gene (6 bases). Per germline, CDR1 MGHRA and CDR2 YSYEKL. Between the trimmed V and J ends, which lost 3 bases and 0 bases, there was a span of 12 bases. This CDR3 has 15 amino acids. The CDR3 sequence is CASSQAALASYEQYF. The CDR3, as DNA: TGCGCCAGCAGCCAGGCGGCACTAGCCTCCTACGAGCAGTACTTC.

The chain has TRBV5-4 and TRBJ2-4, with TRBD2 matching 14 bases. The CDR3 covers 16 residues. Germline values: CDR1 SGHNT, CDR2 YYREEE (reference sequence). V gave up 0 bases and J gave up 9 bases; unmatched junction bases: 5. The CDR3 is CASSLGLAGGAGIQYF. For the CDR3, the DNA is TGTGCCAGCAGCTTGGGACTAGCGGGAGGGGCTGGCATTCAGTACTTC.

This rearrangement joins TRBV6-4 to TRBJ2-2; 8 positions agree with TRBD2. J was trimmed by 4 bases and V by 2 bases; bases with no gene match: 9. This CDR3 region has 17 residues. Germline V gene sequence: CDR1 MRHNA, CDR2 SNTAGT. The CDR3 bases are TGTGCCAGCAGTGACACCCCCTCGAGCGGGAGCACCGGGGAGCTGTTTTTT. Its translation is CASSDTPSSGSTGELFF.